One sample yielded the 6 T cell receptor beta chains listed below, sequenced in a study of Graves' ophthalmopathy and Graves' hyperthyroidism. Using RNA transcripts, the TCR beta CDR3 regions were amplified. In the first round, RT-PCR was carried out with HTBI primers, and a multiplex PCR formed the second round. One entry per CDR3 protein, called by TCRdb with MiXCR from the multiplex PCR reads. The profile covers roughly 350,000 distinct CDR3 sequences, with approximately 18% appearing a single time and 2.4% taken by the ten largest. Sample: peripheral blood. The receptors originated from an adult woman with stable Graves' hyperthyroidism.

V is TRBV24-1 and J is TRBJ1-2; a possible D gene is TRBD1 (6 bases). The CDR3 runs to 13 residues. CDR1 KGHDR and CDR2 SFDVKD come from the germline V gene. The ends were cut back, 7 bases at V and 8 bases at J, with 16 bases in the middle. DNA of the CDR3: TGTGCCACCAGCAACAATCAGGGGAGAGGCTACACCTTC. Its translation: CATSNNQGRGYTF.

This clonotype was observed at least ten times. The genes are TRBV6-2 or TRBV6-3 and TRBJ1-1; 8 nucleotides align to TRBD1. Per germline, CDR1 MNHEY and CDR2 SVGEGT. Trimming removed 7 bases from V and 7 bases from J; junction bases left unmatched: 8. This CDR3 spans 13 amino acids. This CDR3 reads CASTRNRGSEAFF. CDR3 coding DNA: TGTGCCAGCACTAGAAACAGGGGGAGTGAAGCTTTCTTT.

V usage is TRBV2 and J usage is TRBJ2-7, with 14 bases that match TRBD2. The CDR3 contains 14 residues. The ends lost 6 bases at V and 3 bases at J; junction bases unmatched: 1. Germline values: CDR1 SNHLY, CDR2 FYNNEI. The CDR3 here is CASRTSGGVYEQYF. In DNA form, the CDR3 reads TGTGCCAGCAGGACTAGCGGGGGGGTCTACGAGCAGTACTTC.

This clonotype occurred many times. The rearrangement links TRBV20-1 to TRBJ2-5; TRBD2 matches 11 bases. From germline, CDR1 is DFQATT and CDR2 SNEGSKA (reference sequence). The CDR3 has 16 residues. J lost 5 bases, V lost 1 base, and 9 bases had no gene match. CDR3 loop: CSARGGVAGGPETQYF. CDR3 nucleotide sequence: TGCAGTGCTAGAGGAGGGGTAGCGGGAGGGCCCGAGACCCAGTACTTC.

At least ten counts were recorded for this clonotype. The rearrangement uses TRBV6-5 and TRBJ2-7; perhaps D is TRBD1 or TRBD2 (5 bases each). The germline gives CDR1 MNHEY, CDR2 SVGAGI. V was shortened by 4 bases and J by 7 bases, with 23 bases between the two germline ends. The CDR3 extends over 16 amino acids. This CDR3 reads CASSSHRGQGDGEQYF. CDR3 nucleotide sequence: TGTGCCAGCAGTTCCCACCGGGGTCAGGGCGACGGAGAGCAGTACTTC.

At least ten counts were recorded for this clonotype. The gene calls are TRBV12-5 and TRBJ2-5; 7 bases fit TRBD2. V lost 5 bases, J lost 5 bases, and 8 bases stayed unmatched. Per germline, CDR1 LGHNT and CDR2 FRNRAP. CDR3 length: 14 amino acids. CDR3 loop: CASGGGGGAETQYF. As DNA, the CDR3 is TGTGCTAGTGGTGGAGGCGGGGGTGCCGAGACCCAGTACTTC.